This T cell receptor beta chain was captured by sequencing in a study of blood T cell repertoires in COVID-19. Study overall: Sites in the United States, Italy and Spain provided acute and convalescent COVID-19 samples. PBMCs, B-cell-depleted T cells, or T cells were the source of the cDNA or gDNA that made up the material.

The CDR3 is 12 residues long. Deletions cut 9 bases from V and 3 bases from J, with 9 bases between. Germline-derived CDR1 and CDR2 are MDHEN and SYDVKM. Methods used by the authors: Using reference gene primer amplification, nucleated cell counts were estimated. Sequenced by immunoSEQ multiplex PCR; TCRdb stores in-frame clones only, minus some. V, J and clone size are taken as reported in that table, and D and trimming were inferred from the DNA itself. The repertoire holds about 170,000 clones, more than 90% seen once, with 0.45% to 0.65% in the top ten. Sequences were obtained from peripheral blood. The chain is built from TRBV28 and TRBJ1-5; D not certain. The sequence derives from a man aged 50-59 years with acute or convalescent COVID-19. The CDR3 sequence: CASQALNQPQHF. DNA for the CDR3: TGTGCCAGTCAGGCCCTCAATCAGCCCCAGCATTTT. Full variable domain (rest looked up from reference TRBV28 and TRBJ1-5): DVKVTQSSRYLVKRTGEKVFLECVQDMDHENMFWYRQDPGLGLRLIYFSYDVKMKEKGDIPEGYSVSREKKERFSLILESASTNQTSMYLCASQALNQPQHFGDGTRLSIL.